The source of this TCR beta chain is a study of shared clonotypes between healthy human individuals. Assay used: immunoSEQ multiplex PCR; TCRdb lists only in-frame clones, some missing. Of about 580,000 clones detected, roughly 98% appear once; the ten largest clones hold 0.3%. Study-level results: The sharing of 4% to 5.5% of naive CD4 clonotypes was seen across several donors. Among non-shared clonotypes, generation probabilities were lower than among those shared by all four donors.

As to this clone: Antigen: not known.

The germline gives CDR1 SGHAT, CDR2 FQNNGV. The CDR3 consists of 12 residues. Trimming took 5 bases from V and 10 from J, leaving 11 bases between them. In the naive CD8 group, cells lacked CD45RO and were positively selected for CCR7, so terminally differentiated effector memory CD45RA+ cells were left out. The donor population consisted of healthy HIV-negative adults with no recent acute infections or vaccinations. The donor cohort consisted entirely of Caucasian adults residing in Nashville, Tennessee. The clonotype was recovered from a man between 25 and 39 years old in good health. The chain has TRBV11-2 and TRBJ2-2, with D unresolved. The source material was naive CD8+ T cells sorted from blood. For the CDR3, the DNA is TGTGCCAGCAGCGCGACGGGCTCGGAGCTGTTTTTT. Protein sequence: CASSATGSELFF.